This T cell receptor beta chain was documented in a study of regulatory T cells in long-lasting Graves disease. Looking at the study overall: Prior antithyroid drug treatment in newly diagnosed Graves' patients lasted under 3 months. Study-wide results and caveats: The TCR repertoire of persistent Graves' patients was less diverse than that of newly diagnosed ones.

Building of the TCR beta libraries involved iRepertoire HTBI primers and Arm-PCR of CDR3 regions. TCRdb passed the multiplex PCR reads through MiXCR, listing each CDR3 protein once. The repertoire has 550,000 to 650,000 distinct CDR3 sequences, about 16% of them found once; the top ten carry around 13%. Time point reported: newly diagnosed GD, antithyroid drugs for less than 3 months. PBMC RNA was the source of the TCR library. CDR1 is MDHEN, CDR2 SYDVKM, per germline. There are 14 residues in the CDR3. V dropped 7 bases and J dropped 1 base, with 13 bases sitting between them. This clonotype was seen at least ten times. Its specificity is unknown. The same sample was also studied in work on T cells in Graves' hyperthyroidism and ophthalmopathy.

The chain combines TRBV28 with TRBJ1-1; D call uncertain. This TCR came from a man aged 18 to 30 with Graves disease. The specimen comprised peripheral blood mononuclear cells (PBMCs), sampled at new diagnosis, from a patient treated with antithyroid drugs. The chain's CDR3 is CASNLPRRNTEAFF. The CDR3 DNA reads TGTGCCAGCAACCTACCCAGGAGGAACACTGAAGCTTTCTTT.